Presented here are 20 T cell receptor beta chains from one specimen sequenced in a study of OX40 agonist ivuxolimab in advanced cancers. Assay: immunoSEQ multiplex PCR; the TCRdb copy retains only in-frame clones and omits some. Of about 77,000 clones listed, roughly nine tenths are singletons. Sample: CD4+ or CD8+ T cells sorted from blood, taken in a trial of the OX40 agonist ivuxolimab. These receptors were obtained from an adult with an advanced solid tumor such as melanoma, head and neck, liver or kidney cancer.

The chain couples TRBV7-2 to TRBJ2-3, with TRBD2 as a possible D gene (5 bases). CDR3 size: 14 residues. The V and J ends lost 5 bases and 2 bases respectively, with 11 bases between them. Germline CDR1 reads SGHTA; CDR2 reads FQGNSA. The CDR3 spells CASSQRIFTDTQYF. The DNA of the CDR3 is TGTGCCAGCAGCCAGCGGATTTTCACAGATACGCAGTATTTT.

The chain couples TRBV5-1 to TRBJ2-1, with 10 bases lining up with TRBD2. Looked up from germline, CDR1 is SGHRS and CDR2 is YFSETQ. Trimming at V came to 5 bases and at J to 3 bases, leaving 8 bases not matched to a gene. This CDR3 has 16 residues. CDR3 residues: CASSRLERGGYNEQFF. In DNA form, the CDR3 reads TGCGCCAGCAGTCGCCTTGAGCGGGGGGGCTACAATGAGCAGTTCTTC.

The genes are TRBV6-6 and TRBJ2-1, with D possibly TRBD2 on 5 matching bases. The CDR3 totals 15 residues. The germline V and J ends were trimmed by 7 bases and 3 bases, with 16 bases remaining between them. Germline V gene data show CDR1 as MNHNY and CDR2 as SVGAGI (reference sequence). The DNA for the CDR3 is TGTGCCAGCACGCCTAGGAGCGACTACTACAATGAGCAGTTCTTC. This gives the protein CASTPRSDYYNEQFF.

The rearrangement joins TRBV10-3 to TRBJ1-2, with 9 bases matching TRBD1. CDR3 size: 16 residues. Per the germline V gene, CDR1 is ENHRY and CDR2 is SYGVKD. V shed 5 bases, J shed 0 bases, and the junction held 7 bases outside the gene matches. In nucleotides, the CDR3 is TGTGCCATCAGTAAAGACCGGGACAGGGCTAACTATGGCTACACCTTC. Translation gives CAISKDRDRANYGYTF.

CDR3 coding DNA: TGTGCCAGCAGTTACAAGGGGGATAGCAATCAGCCCCAGCATTTT. This codes for CASSYKGDSNQPQHF. The chain employs TRBV6-5 and TRBJ1-5; tentatively, D is TRBD1 (6 bases). CDR1 and CDR2 from the germline V gene are MNHEY and SVGAGI. The V end lost 2 bases, the J end lost 0 bases, and 8 bases lay between the germline ends. CDR3 length: 15 amino acids.

In DNA form, the CDR3 reads TGTGCCATCAGGGAGGGGGCTCAATTTGAAGCTTTCTTT. It codes for CAIREGAQFEAFF. J is TRBJ1-1 and V is TRBV10-3, with 7 bases fitting TRBD1. Germline V gives CDR1 ENHRY, CDR2 SYGVKD. V lost 6 bases to trimming and J lost 7 bases; unmatched junction nucleotides: 8. The CDR3 is made up of 13 amino acids.

This chain joins TRBV9 and TRBJ2-5; D might be TRBD1 or TRBD2, each matching 5 bases. CDR3 length equals 16 residues. Trimming cost V 0 bases and J 2 bases, with 14 bases left between them. Germline CDR1 reads SGDLS; CDR2 reads YYNGEE. The CDR3 reads CASSVGPDGGQETQYF. In DNA, the CDR3 is TGTGCCAGCAGCGTAGGCCCCGATGGGGGACAAGAGACCCAGTACTTC.

The rearrangement uses TRBV4-1 and TRBJ2-5, with D perhaps given as TRBD1 or TRBD2 (5 bases each). The CDR3 covers 18 residues. Per germline, CDR1 MGHRA and CDR2 YSYEKL. V lost 1 base and J 13 bases, leaving 31 bases between the germline ends. CDR3 nucleotide sequence: TGCGCCAGCAGCCAAGTGATAAGAGGGTCCACCACCCGTCGGGACCGGTACTTC. This codes for CASSQVIRGSTTRRDRYF.

The genes are TRBV7-9 and TRBJ2-5; 9 bases line up with TRBD2. This CDR3 spans 17 amino acids. Trimming at V came to 5 bases and at J to 4 bases, leaving 14 bases not matched to a gene. Germline V gene lookup returns CDR1 SEHNR and CDR2 FQNEAQ (reference sequence). The CDR3 coding sequence is TGTGCCAGCAGCCCCATGGGGGCGGGAGGGTATGGAGAGACCCAGTACTTC. As protein: CASSPMGAGGYGETQYF.

The rearrangement uses TRBV2 and TRBJ1-6; D unclear. The V end was cut by 2 bases, the J end by 7 bases, with 9 bases between. CDR3 length: 14 residues. Germline V gene data show CDR1 as SNHLY and CDR2 as FYNNEI. In DNA, the CDR3 is TGTGCCAGCAGTGAATCTAACAGCAATTCACCCCTCCACTTT. Its translation is CASSESNSNSPLHF.

This clone was observed once. The chain joins TRBV18 to TRBJ1-3; no reliable D call. V dropped 5 bases and J dropped 2 bases, with 10 bases sitting between them. CDR3 length: 14 residues. Germline CDR1 is KGHSH and CDR2 is LQKENI. The CDR3 region is CASSSTPTGNTIYF. For the CDR3, the DNA is TGTGCCAGCTCATCGACTCCCACTGGAAACACCATATATTTT. Using reference TRBV18 and TRBJ1-3 for the parts outside the CDR3, the full variable domain is NAGVMQNPRHLVRRRGQEARLRCSPMKGHSHVYWYRQLPEEGLKFMVYLQKENIIDESGMPKERFSAEFPKEGPSILRIQQVVRGDSAAYFCASSSTPTGNTIYFGEGSWLTVV.

This clone came up a few times. The CDR3 DNA sequence: TGTGCCAGTAGTATAAGGGGACAGAGGCAACATTTT. Translated, it gives CASSIRGQRQHF. This chain joins TRBV19 and TRBJ1-5; TRBD1 agrees at 7 bases. CDR3 size: 12 residues. Germline CDR1 LNHDA, CDR2 SQIVND (reference sequence). The J segment lost 16 bases and the V segment lost 2 bases, leaving 8 bases of the junction unmatched.

A remark on this clone: The sample contains more than one DNA sequence encoding this CDR3. The chain links TRBV5-6 to TRBJ2-6; D gene unclear. The CDR3 has 17 residues. Germline values: CDR1 SGHDT, CDR2 YYEEEE. Trimming cost V 1 base and J 2 bases, with 13 bases left between them. This chain's CDR3 is CASSLFGRTAGANVLTF. Written as DNA, the CDR3 is TGTGCCAGCAGCTTGTTCGGCCGTACGGCTGGGGCCAACGTCCTGACTTTC.

On this clone itself: One junction end disagrees with the germline gene, perhaps due to a read error. The chain carries TRBV10-3 and TRBJ2-2, with D hard to call. Per germline, CDR1 ENHRY and CDR2 SYGVKD. The CDR3 runs to 12 residues. The CDR3 region has the DNA TGTGCCATCAGGGAGTTCACCGGGGAGCTGTTTTTT. This translates into CAIREFTGELFF.

In this sample, this clone turned up once. The chain joins TRBV6-1 to TRBJ2-1, with D perhaps TRBD2 (6 bases). The germline V gene has CDR1 MNHNS and CDR2 SASEGT. The CDR3 has 13 amino acids. Deletions cut 5 bases from V and 8 bases from J, with 13 bases between. This CDR3 reads CASSLSTSYEQFF. The DNA of the CDR3 is TGTGCCAGCAGTCTATCGACTAGTTATGAGCAGTTCTTC.

The chain combines TRBV14 with TRBJ2-3; D is possibly TRBD2 (7 bases). Germline CDR1 reads SGHDN; CDR2 reads FVKESK. Trimming took 3 bases from V and 2 from J, leaving 15 bases between them. This CDR3 is 16 amino acids long. The chain's CDR3 is CASSHLRGGPTDTQYF. The CDR3 DNA sequence: TGTGCCAGCAGCCACTTAAGGGGGGGACCCACAGATACGCAGTATTTT.

This sequence joins TRBV6-1 and TRBJ2-6; TRBD1 is a possible D gene (6 bases). Looked up from germline, CDR1 is MNHNS and CDR2 is SASEGT. V was cut by 7 bases and J by 1 base, with 11 bases left in between. CDR3 length equals 15 residues. In nucleotides, the CDR3 is TGTGCCAGCACGCCCAGGGGATCTGGGGCCAACGTCCTGACTTTC. Amino acid sequence: CASTPRGSGANVLTF.

V and J are TRBV6-5 and TRBJ2-5; the D is unclear. The CDR3 has 12 amino acids. From germline, CDR1 is MNHEY and CDR2 SVGAGI. Trimming cost V 8 bases and J 5 bases, with 12 bases left between them. The CDR3 bases are TGTGCCAGCCACCAGGTTCGGGAGACCCAGTACTTC. This translates into CASHQVRETQYF.

This clone ranks as medium-sized. The CDR3 DNA reads TGCGCCAGCAGCCCTCAGTCGGCGAACGGCTACACCTTC. Translating gives CASSPQSANGYTF. This chain connects TRBV5-1 to TRBJ1-2; D not certain. V dropped 4 bases and J dropped 8 bases, with 15 bases sitting between them. Looked up from germline, CDR1 is SGHRS and CDR2 is YFSETQ. The CDR3 sequence is 13 residues long.

The chain uses TRBV11-2 and TRBJ1-1; 7 bases align to TRBD1. Losses at the gene ends were 4 bases for V and 8 bases for J; bases not matched to a gene: 10. Germline V lookup: CDR1 SGHAT, CDR2 FQNNGV. This CDR3 region has 14 residues. The CDR3 DNA reads TGTGCCAGCAGCTCCTCAGACAGGGTTTCGGAAGCTTTCTTT. Amino acids: CASSSSDRVSEAFF.